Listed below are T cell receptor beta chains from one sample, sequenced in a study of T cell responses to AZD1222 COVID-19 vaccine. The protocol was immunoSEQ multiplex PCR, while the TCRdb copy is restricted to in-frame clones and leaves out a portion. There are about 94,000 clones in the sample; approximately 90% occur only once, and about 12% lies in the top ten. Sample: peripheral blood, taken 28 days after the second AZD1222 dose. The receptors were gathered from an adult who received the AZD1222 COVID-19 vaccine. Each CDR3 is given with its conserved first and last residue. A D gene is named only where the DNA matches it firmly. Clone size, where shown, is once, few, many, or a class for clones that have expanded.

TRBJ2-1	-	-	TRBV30	CAWSGGQYNEQFF	TGTGCCTGGAGTGGAGGGCAGTACAATGAGCAGTTCTTC
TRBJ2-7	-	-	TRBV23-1	CASPPPEQYF	TGCGCCAGCCCCCCCCCTGAGCAGTACTTC
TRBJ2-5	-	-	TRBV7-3	CASSSGAGETQYF	TGTGCCAGCAGCTCCGGGGCTGGGGAGACCCAGTACTTC
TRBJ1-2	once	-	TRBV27	CASRFTGNYGYTF	TGTGCCAGCAGGTTTACAGGGAACTATGGCTACACCTTC
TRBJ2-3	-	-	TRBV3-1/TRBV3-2	CASSTGTYTTDTQYF	TGTGCCAGCAGCACCGGGACATATACCACAGATACGCAGTATTTT
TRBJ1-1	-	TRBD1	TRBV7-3	CASSSGTGGAFF	TGTGCCAGCAGCTCAGGGACAGGTGGCGCTTTCTTT
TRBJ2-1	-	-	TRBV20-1	CSPTSGDEQFF	TGCAGTCCCACGTCAGGGGATGAGCAGTTCTTC
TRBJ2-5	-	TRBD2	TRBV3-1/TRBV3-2	CASSQDLTSGGETQYF	TGTGCCAGCAGCCAAGATTTGACTAGCGGGGGGGAGACCCAGTACTTC
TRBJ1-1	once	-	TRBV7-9	CASSLAENTEAFF	TGTGCCAGCAGCTTAGCAGAGAACACTGAAGCTTTCTTT
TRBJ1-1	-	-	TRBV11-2	CASSSPQENTEAFF	TGTGCCAGCAGCTCGCCACAGGAGAACACTGAAGCTTTCTTT
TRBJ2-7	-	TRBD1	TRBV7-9	CASSLGTEQNEQYF	TGTGCCAGCAGCTTGGGGACAGAGCAGAACGAGCAGTACTTC
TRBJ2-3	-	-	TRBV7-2	CASSPRTGTDTQYF	TGTGCCAGCAGCCCCCGGACAGGCACAGATACGCAGTATTTT
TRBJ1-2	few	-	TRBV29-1	CSVPALYGYTF	TGCAGCGTCCCGGCGCTCTATGGCTACACCTTC
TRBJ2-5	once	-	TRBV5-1	CASSLGGLDKETQYF	TGCGCCAGCAGCTTAGGGGGACTGGATAAAGAGACCCAGTACTTC
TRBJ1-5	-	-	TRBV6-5	CASSFRVDSPQHF	TGTGCCAGCAGTTTCCGGGTGGACAGCCCCCAGCATTTT
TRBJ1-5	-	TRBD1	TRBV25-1	CASRQGNQPQHF	TGTGCCAGCAGACAGGGGAATCAGCCCCAGCATTTT
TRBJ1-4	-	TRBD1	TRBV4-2	CASSGFGTGSFTEEKLFF	TGTGCCAGCAGCGGATTCGGGACAGGGTCTTTCACCGAAGAAAAACTGTTTTTT
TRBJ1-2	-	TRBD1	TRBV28	CASSQGARGYTF	TGTGCCAGCAGTCAGGGGGCGCGGGGCTACACCTTC
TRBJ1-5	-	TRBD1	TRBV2	CASSAGTGVYQPQHF	TGTGCCAGCAGCGCCGGGACAGGGGTGTATCAGCCCCAGCATTTT
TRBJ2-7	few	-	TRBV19	CASSKDNTYEQYF	TGTGCCAGTAGTAAAGACAACACCTACGAGCAGTACTTC
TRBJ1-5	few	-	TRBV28	CASSLTGQPQHF	TGTGCCAGCAGTTTAACCGGTCAGCCCCAGCATTTT
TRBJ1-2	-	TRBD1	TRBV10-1	CASRGSGTGISYTF	TGCGCCAGCAGGGGGAGCGGGACAGGGATAAGCTACACCTTC
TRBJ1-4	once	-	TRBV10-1	CASSDGGNEKLFF	TGCGCCAGCAGTGACGGAGGGAATGAAAAACTGTTTTTT
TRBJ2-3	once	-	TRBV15	CATSRRGTTSDTQYF	TGTGCCACCAGCAGAAGGGGAACTACTTCCGATACGCAGTATTTT
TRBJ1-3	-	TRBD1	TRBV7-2	CASSLDSGQGNTIYF	TGTGCCAGCAGCTTAGATTCGGGACAGGGAAACACCATATATTTT
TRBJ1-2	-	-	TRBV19	CASSAGGFITANYGYTF	TGTGCCAGTAGTGCAGGAGGGTTCATCACAGCTAACTATGGCTACACCTTC
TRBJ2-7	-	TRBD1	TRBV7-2	CASRAGTDSYEQYF	TGTGCCAGCAGGGCCGGGACAGACTCCTACGAGCAGTACTTC
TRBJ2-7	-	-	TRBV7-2	CASSLAGGASYEQYF	TGTGCCAGCAGCTTAGCAGGGGGGGCCTCCTACGAGCAGTACTTC
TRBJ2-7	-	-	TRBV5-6	CASSSAGGFPYEQYF	TGTGCCAGCAGCTCTGCCGGGGGCTTTCCCTACGAGCAGTACTTC
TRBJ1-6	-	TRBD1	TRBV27	CASSLWTGGLPLHF	TGTGCCAGCAGTTTATGGACAGGGGGTCTCCCCCTCCACTTT
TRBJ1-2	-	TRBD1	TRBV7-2	CASSPAFGTGGGYTF	TGTGCCAGCAGCCCAGCATTTGGGACAGGGGGGGGCTACACCTTC